This entry describes one T cell receptor (beta chain). This entry comes from a study of cytomegalovirus exposure and HLA in healthy donors. The wider study: A preliminary data release comprised around 85 million unique TCRs obtained from HLA-typed donors. Within the Caucasian-associated ancestry cluster were roughly 79% of the 300 to 450 genotyped donors.

Germline V gene data show CDR1 as MNHEY and CDR2 as SMNVEV (reference sequence). The CDR3 length is 13 residues. V shed 7 bases, J shed 7 bases, and the junction held 7 bases outside the gene matches. In the PCR, 60 Vbeta and 13 Jbeta primers were used. Method: immunoSEQ multiplex PCR; TCRdb's copy keeps in-frame clones and lacks some. This table has around 130,000 clones, around 80% appearing once. The chain recombines TRBV27 with TRBJ2-3; 8 bases map to TRBD1. Material for sequencing was PBMCs. The receptor was isolated from a woman between 18 and 29 years old in good health and CMV-seronegative. CDR3 loop: CASTTDRANTQYF. CDR3 DNA sequence: TGTGCCAGCACCACGGACAGGGCTAATACGCAGTATTTT.